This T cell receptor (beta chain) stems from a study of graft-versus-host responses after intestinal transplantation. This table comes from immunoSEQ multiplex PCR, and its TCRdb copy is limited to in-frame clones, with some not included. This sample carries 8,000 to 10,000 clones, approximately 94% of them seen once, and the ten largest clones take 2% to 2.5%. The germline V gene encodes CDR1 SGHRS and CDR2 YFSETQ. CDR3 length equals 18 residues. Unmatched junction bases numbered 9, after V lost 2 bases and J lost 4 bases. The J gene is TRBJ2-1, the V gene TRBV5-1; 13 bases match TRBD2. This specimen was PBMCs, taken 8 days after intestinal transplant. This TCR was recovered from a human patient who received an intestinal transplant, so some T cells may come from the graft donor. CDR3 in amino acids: CASSFPTSGGASYNEQFF. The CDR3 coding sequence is TGCGCCAGCAGCTTCCCCACTAGCGGGGGGGCTTCGTACAATGAGCAGTTCTTC. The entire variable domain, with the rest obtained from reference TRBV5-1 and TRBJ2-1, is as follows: KAGVTQTPRYLIKTRGQQVTLSCSPISGHRSVSWYQQTPGQGLQFLFEYFSETQRNKGNFPGRFSGRQFSNSRSEMNVSTLELGDSALYLCASSFPTSGGASYNEQFFGPGTRLTVL.